This note documents a single T cell receptor (beta chain) sequence. This record comes from a study of beta chain features in type 1 diabetes. The J segment lost 4 bases and the V segment lost 4 bases, leaving 4 bases of the junction unmatched. CDR3 length: 14 amino acids. CDR1 is SGHRS and CDR2 is YFSETQ in the germline V gene. Since all of the isolated RNA was reverse transcribed, expressed TCRB transcripts were what got sequenced. Here immunoSEQ multiplex PCR was the method, and the copy in TCRdb shows in-frame clones only, minus some. Of 200,000 to 300,000 clones listed, over 65% are singletons. This clonotype originated in a man aged 25-40 years in good health. The source material was naive CD4+ T cells from blood. The chain couples TRBV5-1 to TRBJ2-5; 10 positions agree with TRBD1. CDR3 amino acids: CASSRGQGVETQYF. The CDR3 region has the DNA TGCGCCAGCAGCAGAGGACAGGGGGTAGAGACCCAGTACTTC.